This T cell receptor (beta chain) was profiled in a study of T cell changes during pregnancy in multiple sclerosis. TCRdb keeps only in-frame clones here, not all; method: immunoSEQ multiplex PCR. The sample contains approximately 69,000 clones, just over 90% of which appear only once. Per germline, CDR1 MNHNY and CDR2 SVGAGI (reference sequence). The CDR3 is 15 amino acids. Trimming pared 0 bases from V and 8 bases from J, leaving 14 bases between. The sequence was obtained from a female donor in good health, enrolled as a control in a pregnancy study. Specimen: peripheral blood, collected in the second trimester of pregnancy. The chain carries TRBV6-6 and TRBJ1-5, with D perhaps matching TRBD1 (5 bases). CDR3 region: CASSYSSGAVEPQHF. The CDR3 DNA reads as TGTGCCAGCAGTTACTCGAGTGGGGCAGTAGAGCCCCAGCATTTT.